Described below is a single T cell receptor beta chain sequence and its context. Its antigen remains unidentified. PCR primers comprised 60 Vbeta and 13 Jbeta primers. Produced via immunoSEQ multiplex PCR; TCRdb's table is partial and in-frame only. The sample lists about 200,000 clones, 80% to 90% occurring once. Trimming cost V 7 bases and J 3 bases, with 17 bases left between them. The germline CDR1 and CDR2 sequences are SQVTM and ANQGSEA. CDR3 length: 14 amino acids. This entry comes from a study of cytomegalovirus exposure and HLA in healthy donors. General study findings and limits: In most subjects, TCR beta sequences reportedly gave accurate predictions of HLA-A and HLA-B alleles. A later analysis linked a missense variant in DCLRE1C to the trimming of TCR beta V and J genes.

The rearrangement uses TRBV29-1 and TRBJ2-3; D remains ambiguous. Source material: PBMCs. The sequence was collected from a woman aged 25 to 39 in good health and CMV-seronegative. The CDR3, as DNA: TGCAGCGGGCAGGCCACTCTCCCGACAGATACGCAGTATTTT. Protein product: CSGQATLPTDTQYF.